A selection of T cell receptor beta chains follows, all from one sample in a study of cytomegalovirus exposure and HLA in healthy donors. Measured with immunoSEQ multiplex PCR; TCRdb has only the in-frame clones, and not every one. Here the sample spans 150,000 to 200,000 clones, approximately 80% being singletons. The sequencing sample was made of PBMCs. Source of these receptors: a young woman in good health and CMV-seronegative. Both conserved end residues are part of each CDR3. Fields, in order: V gene, J gene, CDR3 protein.

TRBV21-1	TRBJ1-1	CASSKGGGAGAFF
TRBV7-3	TRBJ2-7	CASSSGDVDRRYF
TRBV9	TRBJ2-5	CASTTSGGARETQYF
TRBV28	TRBJ2-3	CASQQGVGDTQYF
TRBV6-4	TRBJ2-1	CASSETSGVYNEQFF
TRBV27	TRBJ1-2	CASSSYRDRAGYTF
TRBV6-1	TRBJ1-2	CASSAQGIYYGYTF
TRBV2	TRBJ1-5	CASSAAGVQPQHF
TRBV19	TRBJ2-4	CASSMSSGGHIQYF
TRBV5-1	TRBJ2-3	CASSGHRDSLYTDTQYF
TRBV18	TRBJ1-5	CASSLGGWGYQPQHF
TRBV19	TRBJ2-1	CASTGDRGHLSYNEQFF
TRBV2	TRBJ1-4	CASSSIPGMGSRQEETEKLFF
TRBV6-6	TRBJ2-1	CASSYSDRGLLGQFF
TRBV9	TRBJ2-5	CASSVEPHTGGETQYF
TRBV4-1	TRBJ1-4	CASSQARYEKLFF
TRBV5-1	TRBJ1-6	CASSYLQGMGSPLHF
TRBV19	TRBJ1-1	CASTLHIGGGNTEAFF
TRBV7-2	TRBJ2-3	CASSFLEAGGRDTQYF
TRBV5-6	TRBJ2-5	CASSSTSGTQETQYF
TRBV18	TRBJ2-7	CASSPPSGSEQYF
TRBV5-8	TRBJ2-2	CASSRRTSGRGGTGELFF
TRBV6-1	TRBJ2-5	CASRFVGEETQYF
TRBV7-8	TRBJ2-5	CASSSLLAGSQETQYF
TRBV28	TRBJ1-2	CASSLGALYGYTF
TRBV30	TRBJ2-6	CAWRPHGANGLTF
TRBV25-1	TRBJ1-4	CASSATGGRTNEKLFF
TRBV6-5	TRBJ2-7	CASSYPRDRGIHEQYF
TRBV7-2	TRBJ2-7	CASSTLAGTADYEQYF
TRBV5-4	TRBJ2-7	CASSLADRVSHEQYF
TRBV27	TRBJ2-7	CATRLAGSYEQYF
TRBV6-5	TRBJ2-3	CASRGLAGATDTQYF
TRBV27	TRBJ2-5	CASRNNAGGAQETQYF
TRBV7-2	TRBJ2-5	CASSFSGETQYF
TRBV5-1	TRBJ1-1	CASSLIRSGVRENTEAFF
TRBV28	TRBJ1-3	CASSLPGQGAFGNTIYF
TRBV7-2	TRBJ2-5	CASSLVTSAAQETQYF
TRBV4-3	TRBJ2-5	CASSQDLRETQYF
TRBV5-6	TRBJ2-1	CASSFYRGHNEQFF
TRBV6-1	TRBJ1-2	CASRPGQINYGYTF
TRBV18	TRBJ1-2	CASSPTGTGGAGYGYTF
TRBV30	NA	CAWGQGGDEQYF
TRBV19	TRBJ2-1	CASRMIRDRENEQFF
TRBV29-1	TRBJ2-1	CSVVGLVVNEQFF
TRBV29-1	TRBJ1-2	CSVAQGYGYTF
TRBV5-1	TRBJ2-6	CASSLDPWASGANVLTF
TRBV7-6	TRBJ1-3	CASSPSGGTLYF
TRBV2	TRBJ2-7	CASTPQGGQGHEQYF
TRBV19	TRBJ2-5	CASSPTSAQETQYF
TRBV1	TRBJ2-3	CTSSRGGSSGRAGDTQYF
TRBV5-4	TRBJ2-6	CASRIGQGLAGANVLTF
TRBV27	TRBJ1-1	CASTPTLGSTEAFF
TRBV27	TRBJ1-5	CASSFSTGVKNQPQHF
TRBV2	TRBJ1-5	CASSAGGTPNQPQHF
TRBV28	TRBJ2-3	CASSLLRERGDTQYF
TRBV5-4	TRBJ1-6	CASSHTGTGNSPLHF
TRBV28	TRBJ2-6	CASSLSTGGTGANVLTF
TRBV30	TRBJ2-6	CAWSVRVPGANGLTF
TRBV7-7	TRBJ2-2	CASSLAPGTSVGELFF